The entry that follows covers one T cell receptor (beta chain) sequence. TCRdb's table, derived via immunoSEQ multiplex PCR, lists solely in-frame clones and lacks some. The sample carries fewer than 600,000 clones, 70% to 90% recorded once. Germline V CDR1 and CDR2: MNHEY, SMNVEV (reference sequence). J lost 7 bases, V lost 4 bases, and 10 bases had no gene match. CDR3 length equals 16 residues. The data stem from a study of Ad26.COV2.S vaccination and SARS-CoV-2 variants. Regarding treatment: around 19 received Ad26.COV2.S at low or high dose, single or two shots; about five received placebo; per-sample allocation not given. Day 63 following the first vaccine or placebo injection was when the samples were taken. This Boston cohort included adults aged 18-55 years.

Sequences were derived from peripheral blood, sampled in a trial of Ad26.COV2.S vaccine versus placebo. This chain links TRBV27 with TRBJ2-1; 10 bases match TRBD2. This TCR derives from a person aged 18-65 years who received the Ad26.COV2.S COVID-19 vaccine or a placebo. CDR3 nucleotide sequence: TGTGCCAGCAGTTCCCAGCGGGAGGGATTCGGGAATGAGCAGTTCTTC. Its translation is CASSSQREGFGNEQFF.